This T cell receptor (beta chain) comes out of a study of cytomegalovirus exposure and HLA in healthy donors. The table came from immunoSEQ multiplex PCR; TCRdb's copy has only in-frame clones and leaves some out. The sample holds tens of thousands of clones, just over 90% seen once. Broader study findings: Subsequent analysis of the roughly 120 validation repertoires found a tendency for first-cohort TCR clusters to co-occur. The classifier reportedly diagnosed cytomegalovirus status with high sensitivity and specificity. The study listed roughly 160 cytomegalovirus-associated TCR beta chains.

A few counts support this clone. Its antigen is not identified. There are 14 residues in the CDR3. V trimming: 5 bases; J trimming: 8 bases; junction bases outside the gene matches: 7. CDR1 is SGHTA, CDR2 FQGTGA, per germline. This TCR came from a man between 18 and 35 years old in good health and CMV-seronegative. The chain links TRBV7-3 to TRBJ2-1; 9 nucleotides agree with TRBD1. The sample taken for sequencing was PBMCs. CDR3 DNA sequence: TGTGCCAGCAGCCAGCCGGGACAGGGCTATGAGCAGTTCTTC. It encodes CASSQPGQGYEQFF.